The 20 T cell receptor beta chains presented below share a single source sample, sequenced in a study of CD8 T cells in ankylosing spondylitis. TCRdb fed the 5' RACE reads into MiXCR, producing one record per CDR3 protein. This sample has around 210,000 distinct CDR3 sequences; approximately 7.6% occur once, and the top ten carry 4.8%. Sample: blood, either unsorted or a sorted T cell fraction (not recorded which). Every receptor here comes from a female donor with ankylosing spondylitis or in good health (not recorded which).

This clonotype has at least ten counts. This chain uses TRBV20-1 with TRBJ2-4; D is unresolved. The ends were cut back, 2 bases at V and 9 bases at J, with 8 bases in the middle. The CDR3 runs to 11 residues. The germline CDR1 and CDR2 sequences are DFQATT and SNEGSKA (reference sequence). The CDR3 nucleotides read TGCAGTGCTAGATTGGTGGGCATTCAGTACTTC. It specifies CSARLVGIQYF.

This clonotype was observed at least ten times. This rearrangement joins TRBV19 to TRBJ2-3; 9 positions agree with TRBD1. The length of the CDR3 is 14 residues. The ends lost 6 bases at V and 2 bases at J; junction bases unmatched: 3. Germline loops: CDR1 LNHDA, CDR2 SQIVND (reference sequence). In DNA form, the CDR3 reads TGTGCCAGTAGAGGACAGGGGATCACAGATACGCAGTATTTT. Residues: CASRGQGITDTQYF.

The sample holds many counts of this clonotype. The rearrangement uses TRBV12-3 or TRBV12-4 and TRBJ2-7; D not certain. V lost 1 base and J lost 7, with 14 bases in between. The length of the CDR3 is 14 residues. The CDR3 sequence: CASSLEFFNGEQYF. CDR3 nucleotides: TGTGCCAGCAGTTTAGAGTTCTTTAACGGGGAGCAGTACTTC.

This clonotype was recorded many times. The chain is built from TRBV7-2 and TRBJ2-1; D remains ambiguous. This CDR3 region has 14 residues. CDR1 is SGHTA, CDR2 FQGNSA, per germline. V gave up 1 base and J gave up 4 bases, with 8 bases separating them. The CDR3: CASSLGTAYNEQFF. DNA of the CDR3: TGTGCCAGCAGCTTAGGGACGGCATACAATGAGCAGTTCTTC. The full variable domain, with the rest looked up from reference TRBV7-2 and TRBJ2-1, is GAGVSQSPSNKVTEKGKDVELRCDPISGHTALYWYRQSLGQGLEFLIYFQGNSAPDKSGLPSDRFSAERTGGSVSTLTIQRTQQEDSAVYLCASSLGTAYNEQFFGPGTRLTVL.

V and J are TRBV15 and TRBJ2-6, with a possible D match to TRBD2 (6 bases). The germline gives CDR1 LNHNV, CDR2 YYDKDF (reference sequence). The CDR3 has 19 amino acids. This CDR3 reads CSILGGVPGLCSGANVLTF. The DNA of the CDR3 is TGTAGCATCTTGGGGGGAGTCCCCGGGCTGTGCTCTGGGGCCAACGTCCTGACTTTC.

In its sample, this clonotype was seen many times. The chain combines TRBV12-3 or TRBV12-4 with TRBJ2-1; D is possibly TRBD2 (6 bases). The CDR3 runs 18 residues. V lost 7 bases to trimming and J lost 10 bases, with 32 bases between them. The chain's CDR3 is CASNLLWDSGTAKGEQFF. In nucleotides, the CDR3 is TGTGCCAGCAACCTACTCTGGGATAGCGGAACAGCAAAGGGCGAGCAGTTCTTC.

At least ten counts were recorded for this clonotype. This chain links TRBV13 with TRBJ2-3; 13 bases line up with TRBD2. Trimming removed 3 bases from V and 6 bases from J; junction bases left unmatched: 12. The CDR3 has 18 amino acids. Germline loops: CDR1 PRHDT, CDR2 FYEKMQ (reference sequence). In DNA, the CDR3 is TGTGCCAGCAGCTTCCCCAGGGGGGGACTAGCGGGACGCGATACGCAGTATTTT. Translation gives CASSFPRGGLAGRDTQYF.

This clonotype has at least ten counts. This sequence joins TRBV20-1 and TRBJ1-6; possibly TRBD1 for D (5 bases). CDR3 length: 14 residues. V dropped 3 bases and J dropped 5 bases, with 11 bases sitting between them. Germline V lookup: CDR1 DFQATT, CDR2 SNEGSKA (reference sequence). CDR3 bases: TGCAGTGCTAGTAGGTGGGGGGATAATTCACCCCTCCACTTT. Translating it yields CSASRWGDNSPLHF.

This clonotype showed up many times. The chain links TRBV4-3 to TRBJ2-7; TRBD2 matches 7 bases. V trimming: 0 bases; J trimming: 3 bases; junction bases outside the gene matches: 5. Looked up from germline, CDR1 is LGHNA and CDR2 is YSLEER. The CDR3 length is 15 residues. The CDR3 nucleotides are TGCGCCAGCAGCCAAGATTCGGCGGGAGTCTACGAGCAGTACTTC. It specifies CASSQDSAGVYEQYF.

This clonotype was detected a few times. The V gene is TRBV6-4, the J gene TRBJ2-5; 9 positions agree with TRBD2. V was clipped by 5 bases and J by 1 base; unmatched bases: 8. The germline gives CDR1 MRHNA, CDR2 SNTAGT. The CDR3 totals 16 residues. The CDR3 nucleotides are TGTGCCAGCAGTCTGCTAGCGGGATACAGCCAAGAGACCCAGTACTTC. Translation: CASSLLAGYSQETQYF.

The rearrangement uses TRBV7-2 and TRBJ2-3; 9 nucleotides agree with TRBD2. The V segment lost 0 bases and the J segment 1 base; nucleotides outside the gene matches: 5. Germline V gene lookup returns CDR1 SGHTA and CDR2 FQGNSA. The CDR3 runs to 17 residues. The DNA of the CDR3 is TGTGCCAGCAGCTTAGCTGGCGGGAGGGTGGGCACAGATACGCAGTATTTT. Its translation: CASSLAGGRVGTDTQYF. The full variable domain, rest sourced from reference TRBV7-2 and TRBJ2-3, is GAGVSQSPSNKVTEKGKDVELRCDPISGHTALYWYRQSLGQGLEFLIYFQGNSAPDKSGLPSDRFSAERTGGSVSTLTIQRTQQEDSAVYLCASSLAGGRVGTDTQYFGPGTRLTVL.

The chain employs TRBV5-6 and TRBJ2-2; D gene unclear. The CDR3 totals 12 residues. CDR1 and CDR2 (germline): SGHDT, YYEEEE. Trimming cost V 0 bases and J 10 bases, with 7 bases left between them. CDR3 sequence: CASSLARVELFF. CDR3 bases: TGTGCCAGCAGCTTGGCGCGAGTGGAGCTGTTTTTT.

Many counts were recorded for this clonotype. The genes are TRBV20-1 and TRBJ1-2, with D hard to call. V gave up 6 bases and J gave up 2 bases, with 7 bases separating them. Germline-derived CDR1 and CDR2 are DFQATT and SNEGSKA (reference sequence). The CDR3 runs 11 residues. The chain's CDR3 is CSAGRNYGYTF. The CDR3 DNA reads as TGCAGTGCAGGGCGAAACTATGGCTACACCTTC.

There are many counts of this clonotype. The chain couples TRBV3-1 to TRBJ1-2; 7 bases line up with TRBD1. This CDR3 comprises 16 residues. The ends lost 0 bases at V and 7 bases at J; junction bases unmatched: 11. Germline values: CDR1 LGHDT, CDR2 YNNKEL (reference sequence). For the CDR3, the DNA is TGTGCCAGCAGCCAAGATGCGTGGGGAGGGGGCCTTGGCTACACCTTC. Translated: CASSQDAWGGGLGYTF.

The chain is built from TRBV29-1 and TRBJ2-2; 8 positions match TRBD2. Trimming removed 6 bases from V and 3 bases from J; junction bases left unmatched: 9. CDR1 and CDR2 (germline): SQVTM, ANQGSEA. The CDR3 is made up of 15 amino acids. CDR3 bases: TGCAGCGTGTCAGCGGGAGCATCGTACACCGGGGAGCTGTTTTTT. Protein: CSVSAGASYTGELFF.

There are many counts of this clonotype. V gene TRBV23-1 combines with J gene TRBJ2-5; possibly TRBD1 for D (6 bases). TRBV23-1 is noted as an ORF with a role that remains uncertain. V dropped 5 bases and J dropped 4 bases, with 23 bases sitting between them. The CDR3 totals 17 residues. The CDR3 spells CASSSEGVKRVIETQYF. In DNA form, the CDR3 reads TGCGCCAGCAGTTCCGAGGGGGTTAAAAGGGTCATAGAGACCCAGTACTTC.

This clonotype showed up many times. V gene TRBV7-9 combines with J gene TRBJ1-1, with D tentatively TRBD1 (6 bases). V lost 5 bases to trimming and J lost 8 bases, with 18 bases between them. The germline gives CDR1 SEHNR, CDR2 FQNEAQ (reference sequence). This CDR3 has 14 amino acids. The chain's CDR3 is CASSVSGGPEEAFF. The CDR3, as DNA: TGTGCCAGCAGCGTCTCGGGGGGGCCGGAGGAAGCTTTCTTT.

At least ten counts were recorded for this clonotype. V and J are TRBV5-6 and TRBJ2-6, with D tentatively TRBD1 (5 bases). CDR1 and CDR2 (germline): SGHDT, YYEEEE. The CDR3 is made up of 14 amino acids. V was cut by 5 bases and J by 9 bases, with 15 bases left in between. The CDR3 DNA is TGTGCCAGCAGTCCCGACCTAAGGGGCAACGTCCTGACTTTC. Protein: CASSPDLRGNVLTF.

There are many counts of this clonotype. The J gene is TRBJ2-3, the V gene TRBV12-3 or TRBV12-4, with 7 bases aligning to TRBD1. Trimming took 6 bases from V and 1 from J; bases not matched to a gene: 4. CDR3 length equals 14 residues. CDR3: CASSHGQGTDTQYF. CDR3 bases: TGTGCCAGCAGCCACGGACAGGGCACAGATACGCAGTATTTT.

The sample holds a few counts of this clonotype. CDR3 residues: CASSISRDKHNEQFF. The CDR3 coding sequence is TGTGCCAGTAGTATTTCCAGGGATAAACACAATGAGCAGTTCTTC. The chain couples TRBV19 to TRBJ2-1, with a weak D call TRBD1 (5 bases). This CDR3 has 15 amino acids. The V gene lost 3 bases and the J gene lost 5 bases, with 14 bases spanning the gap. The germline V gene encodes CDR1 LNHDA and CDR2 SQIVND (reference sequence).